The table lists the clone carrying this T cell receptor (beta chain) with a few counts. Its specificity is not known. This sample was taken from a study of response to subunit inactivated influenza vaccine. The CDR3 totals 16 residues. Trimming took 3 bases from V and 4 from J, leaving 17 bases between them. The germline V gene encodes CDR1 SGHDT and CDR2 YYEEEE. Study observations and caveats: The authors put forward the suggestion that each seasonal influenza vaccination may bring in only a limited number of new T cells.

TCRdb re-derived calls from the RT-PCR reads in MiXCR, one entry per CDR3 protein. The sample includes about 500,000 distinct CDR3 sequences, approximately 15% of them seen just once. This rearrangement joins TRBV5-6 to TRBJ1-3; D is perhaps TRBD1 (5 bases). The source material was CD4+ T cells sorted from PBMCs, sampled about 24 months after vaccination. The source of this sequence is a man between 50 and 69 years old who received an inactivated influenza vaccine. The CDR3 DNA follows: TGTGCCAGCAGCTATACGGCCAGGACAATCGGAAACACCATATATTTT. Its protein product is CASSYTARTIGNTIYF.